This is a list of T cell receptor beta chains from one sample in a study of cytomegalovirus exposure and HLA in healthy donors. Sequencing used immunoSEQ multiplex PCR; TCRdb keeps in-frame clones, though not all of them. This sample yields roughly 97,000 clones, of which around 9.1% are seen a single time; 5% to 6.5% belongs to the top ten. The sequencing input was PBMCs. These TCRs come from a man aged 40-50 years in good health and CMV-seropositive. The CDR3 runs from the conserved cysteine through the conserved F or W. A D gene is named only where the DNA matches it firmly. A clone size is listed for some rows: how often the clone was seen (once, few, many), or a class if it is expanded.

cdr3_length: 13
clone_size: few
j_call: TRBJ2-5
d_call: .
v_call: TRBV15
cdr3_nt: TGTGCCACCAGCAGAGACAGGCAAGAGACCCAGTACTTC
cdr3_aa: CATSRDRQETQYF

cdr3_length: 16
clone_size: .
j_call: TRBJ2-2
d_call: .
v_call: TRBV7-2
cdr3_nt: TGTGCCAGCAGCTTGGGGGCATATGAAATCACCGGGGAGCTGTTTTTT
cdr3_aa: CASSLGAYEITGELFF

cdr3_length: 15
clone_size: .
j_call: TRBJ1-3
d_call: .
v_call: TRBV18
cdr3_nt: TGTGCCAGCTCACCGTACAGGGACTCTGGAAACACCATATATTTT
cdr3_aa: CASSPYRDSGNTIYF

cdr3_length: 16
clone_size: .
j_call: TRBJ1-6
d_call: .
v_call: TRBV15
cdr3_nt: TGTGCCACCAGCAGAGATCGGAACAGGCTTCTTTCACCCCTCCACTTT
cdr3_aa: CATSRDRNRLLSPLHF

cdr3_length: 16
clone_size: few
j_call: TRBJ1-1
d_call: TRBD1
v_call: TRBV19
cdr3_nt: TGTGCCAGTAGTCCACTTAGGGGACAGGGGAACACTGAAGCTTTCTTT
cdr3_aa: CASSPLRGQGNTEAFF

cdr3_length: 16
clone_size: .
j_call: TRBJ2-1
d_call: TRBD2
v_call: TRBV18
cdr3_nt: TGTGCCAGCTCACCACCGATAGCGGGAGGGCCCTATGAGCAGTTCTTC
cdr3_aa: CASSPPIAGGPYEQFF

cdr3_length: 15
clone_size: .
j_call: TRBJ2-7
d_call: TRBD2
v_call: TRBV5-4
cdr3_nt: TGTGCCAGCAGCGGAGGACTAGCGGGAGTCGACGAGCAGTACTTC
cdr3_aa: CASSGGLAGVDEQYF

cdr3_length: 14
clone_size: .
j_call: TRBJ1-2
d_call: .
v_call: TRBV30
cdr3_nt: TGTGCCTGGAGTGTTGGAGGGGTGGACTATGGCTACACCTTC
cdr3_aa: CAWSVGGVDYGYTF

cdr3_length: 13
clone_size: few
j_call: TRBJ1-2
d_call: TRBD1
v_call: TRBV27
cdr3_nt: TGTGCCAGCAGTTTTCCAGGGGGCTATGGCTACACCTTC
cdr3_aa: CASSFPGGYGYTF

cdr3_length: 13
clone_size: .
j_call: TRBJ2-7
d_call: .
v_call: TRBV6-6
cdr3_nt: TGTGCCAGCAGTTACTCCACAGCCTACGAGCAGTACTTC
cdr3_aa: CASSYSTAYEQYF

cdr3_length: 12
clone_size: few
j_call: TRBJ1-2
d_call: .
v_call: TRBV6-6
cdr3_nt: TGTGCCAGCTCGGGAGCTAACTATGGCTACACCTTC
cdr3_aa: CASSGANYGYTF

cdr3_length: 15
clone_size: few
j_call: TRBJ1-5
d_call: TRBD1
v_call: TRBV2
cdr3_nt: TGTGCCAGCAGTGAACAGGGGGCGGGCAATCAGCCCCAGCATTTT
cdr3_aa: CASSEQGAGNQPQHF

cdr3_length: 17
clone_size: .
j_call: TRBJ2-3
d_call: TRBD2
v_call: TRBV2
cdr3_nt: TGTGCCAGCCACTGGACTAGCGGGCGGGTAGGGACAGATACGCAGTATTTT
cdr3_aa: CASHWTSGRVGTDTQYF

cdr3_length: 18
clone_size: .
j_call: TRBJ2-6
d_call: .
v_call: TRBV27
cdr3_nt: TGTGCCAGCAGTTTTTACGCGGGGGCATTCTCTGGGGCCAACGTCCTGACTTTC
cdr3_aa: CASSFYAGAFSGANVLTF

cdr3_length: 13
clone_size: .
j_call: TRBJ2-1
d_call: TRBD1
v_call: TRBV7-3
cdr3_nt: TGTGCCAGCAGCTCGACAGGGGGCACTGAGCAGTTCTTC
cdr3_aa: CASSSTGGTEQFF

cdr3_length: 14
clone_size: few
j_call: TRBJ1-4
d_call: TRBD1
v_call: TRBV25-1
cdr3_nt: TGTGCCAGCAGTGGGGACAGGGTAAACGAAAAACTGTTTTTT
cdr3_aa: CASSGDRVNEKLFF

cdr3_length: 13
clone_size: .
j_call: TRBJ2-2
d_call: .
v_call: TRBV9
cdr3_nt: TGTGCCAGCACCGTTTCCGGTACCGGGGAGCTGTTTTTT
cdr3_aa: CASTVSGTGELFF

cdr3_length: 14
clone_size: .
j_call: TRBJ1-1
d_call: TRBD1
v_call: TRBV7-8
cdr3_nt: TGTGCCAGCAGCTTAGGACAGGGGAACACTGAAGCTTTCTTT
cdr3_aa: CASSLGQGNTEAFF

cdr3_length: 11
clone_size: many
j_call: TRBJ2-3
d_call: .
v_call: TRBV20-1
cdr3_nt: TGCAGTGCTAGAGTCGCAGATACGCAGTATTTT
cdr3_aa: CSARVADTQYF

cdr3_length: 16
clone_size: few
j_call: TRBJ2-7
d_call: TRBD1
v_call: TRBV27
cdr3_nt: TGTGCCAGCAGTTTATCGACGGACAGGGACCCCTACGAGCAGTACTTC
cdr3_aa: CASSLSTDRDPYEQYF

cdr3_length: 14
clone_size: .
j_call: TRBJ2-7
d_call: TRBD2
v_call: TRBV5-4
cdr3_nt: TGTGCCAGCAGCTTGTCCCTAGCGGGAGCCGAGCAGTACTTC
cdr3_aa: CASSLSLAGAEQYF

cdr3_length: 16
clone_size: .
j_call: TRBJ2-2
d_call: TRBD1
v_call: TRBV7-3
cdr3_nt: TGTGCCAGCAGCTTCGTTGGACAGGGGGGTGCCGGGGAGCTGTTTTTT
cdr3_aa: CASSFVGQGGAGELFF

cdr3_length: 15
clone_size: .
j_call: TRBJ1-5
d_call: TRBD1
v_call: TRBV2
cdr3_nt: TGTGCCAGCGACCCGACAGGGGAGAGCAATCAGCCCCAGCATTTT
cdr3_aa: CASDPTGESNQPQHF

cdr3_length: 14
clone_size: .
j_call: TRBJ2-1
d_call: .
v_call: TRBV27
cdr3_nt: TGTGCCAGCAACGGGGTGACTACAAACAATGAGCAGTTCTTC
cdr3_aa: CASNGVTTNNEQFF

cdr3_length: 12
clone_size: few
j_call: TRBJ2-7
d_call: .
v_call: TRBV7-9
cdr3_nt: TGTGCCAGCAGCCGAGGATACTACGAGCAGTACTTC
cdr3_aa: CASSRGYYEQYF

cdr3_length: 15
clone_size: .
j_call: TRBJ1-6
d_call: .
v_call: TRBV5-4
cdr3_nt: TGTGCCAGCAGCTCAACTACTACAGGGTACTCACCCCTCCACTTT
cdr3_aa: CASSSTTTGYSPLHF